This TCR beta chain was sequenced in a study of T cell repertoires in cytomegalovirus infection. Study-wide results and caveats: The study identified carriers of CMV plus the relevant HLA from cumulative public TCR beta family frequency. Ex vivo, HLA-C-restricted CMV-specific TCR beta clonotypes prevailed over the rest of the response.

J gave up 6 bases and V 2 bases, and 13 bases lay outside the gene matches. CDR1 is LGHNA, CDR2 YSLEER, per germline. This CDR3 is 18 amino acids long. TCRdb ran MiXCR on the reads and lists one entry per CDR3 protein. This sample yields around 800,000 distinct CDR3 sequences, of which approximately 29% are seen a single time; around 12% belongs to the top ten. As regards this clonotype: Its specificity is not known.

This specimen consisted of cultured CD8+ T cells from PBMCs, obtained from culture after CMV antigen stimulation. The J gene is TRBJ1-4, the V gene TRBV4-3, with 9 bases that match TRBD1. The source of this sequence is a human donor in good health (CMV status not recorded). Some clones in this sample may be carry-over from other donors' samples. In DNA, the CDR3 is TGCGCCAGCAGCCAACATCGTACTGTGACAGGGGGTGATGAAAAACTGTTTTTT. Residues: CASSQHRTVTGGDEKLFF.